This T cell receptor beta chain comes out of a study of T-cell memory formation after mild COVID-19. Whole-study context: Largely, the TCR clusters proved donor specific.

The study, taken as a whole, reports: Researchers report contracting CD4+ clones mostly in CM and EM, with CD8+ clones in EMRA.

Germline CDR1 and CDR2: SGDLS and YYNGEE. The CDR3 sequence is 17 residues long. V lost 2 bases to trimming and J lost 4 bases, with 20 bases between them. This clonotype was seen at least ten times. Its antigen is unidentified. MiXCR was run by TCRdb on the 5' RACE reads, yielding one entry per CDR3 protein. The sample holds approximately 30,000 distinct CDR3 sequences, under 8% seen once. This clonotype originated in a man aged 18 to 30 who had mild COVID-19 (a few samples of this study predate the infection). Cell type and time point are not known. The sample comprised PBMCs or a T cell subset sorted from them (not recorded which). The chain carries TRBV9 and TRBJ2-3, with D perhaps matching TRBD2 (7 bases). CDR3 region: CASSVGGALPGADTQYF. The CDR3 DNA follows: TGTGCCAGCAGCGTGGGGGGGGCGCTCCCCGGGGCAGATACGCAGTATTTT. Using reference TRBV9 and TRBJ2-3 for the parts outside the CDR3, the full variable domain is DSGVTQTPKHLITATGQRVTLRCSPRSGDLSVYWYQQSLDQGLQFLIQYYNGEERAKGNILERFSAQQFPDLHSELNLSSLELGDSALYFCASSVGGALPGADTQYFGPGTRLTVL.